This T cell receptor beta chain was found in a study of cytomegalovirus exposure and HLA in healthy donors. Germline V gives CDR1 SGHRS, CDR2 YFSETQ. V was shortened by 2 bases and J by 0 bases, with 7 bases between the two germline ends. The CDR3 totals 14 residues. Whole-study results and caveats: A list of approximately 150 TCR beta chains associated with cytomegalovirus was given. In vitro testing confirmed a few CMV-associated chains as specific for CMV antigens.

Notes on this clone: Its antigen is not identified.

The PCR made use of 60 Vbeta and 13 Jbeta primers. Using immunoSEQ multiplex PCR, the repertoire was profiled, and TCRdb retains in-frame clones only, with some absent. The sample holds about 190,000 clones, over 70% seen once. Source material: PBMCs. The V gene is TRBV5-1, the J gene TRBJ2-3; perhaps TRBD2 as D (5 bases). This receptor was obtained from a man aged 45-65 years in good health and CMV-seronegative. The CDR3 loop reads CASSFERSTDTQYF. The CDR3 DNA is TGCGCCAGCAGCTTCGAGCGGAGCACAGATACGCAGTATTTT.